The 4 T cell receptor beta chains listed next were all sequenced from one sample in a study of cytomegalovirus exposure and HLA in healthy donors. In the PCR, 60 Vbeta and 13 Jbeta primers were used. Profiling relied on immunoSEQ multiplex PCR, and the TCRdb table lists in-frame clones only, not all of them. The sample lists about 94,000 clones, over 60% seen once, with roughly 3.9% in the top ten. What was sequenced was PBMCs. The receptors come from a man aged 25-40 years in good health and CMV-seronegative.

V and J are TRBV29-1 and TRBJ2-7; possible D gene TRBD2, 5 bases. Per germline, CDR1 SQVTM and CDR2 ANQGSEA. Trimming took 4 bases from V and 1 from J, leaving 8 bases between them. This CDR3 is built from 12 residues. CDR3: CSVALGSYEQYF. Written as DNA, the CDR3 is TGCAGCGTTGCACTAGGTTCCTACGAGCAGTACTTC.

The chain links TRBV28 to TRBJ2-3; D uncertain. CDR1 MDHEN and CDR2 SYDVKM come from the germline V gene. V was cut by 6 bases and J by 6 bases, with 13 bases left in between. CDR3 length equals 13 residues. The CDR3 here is CASRSSLWDTQYF. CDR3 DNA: TGTGCCAGCAGAAGCTCTCTTTGGGATACGCAGTATTTT.

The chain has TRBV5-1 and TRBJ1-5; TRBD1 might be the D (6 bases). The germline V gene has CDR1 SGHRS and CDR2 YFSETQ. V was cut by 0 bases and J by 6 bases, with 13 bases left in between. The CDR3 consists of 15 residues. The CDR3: CASSLEGGRSQPQHF. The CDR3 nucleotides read TGCGCCAGCAGCTTGGAAGGGGGTAGGAGTCAGCCCCAGCATTTT.

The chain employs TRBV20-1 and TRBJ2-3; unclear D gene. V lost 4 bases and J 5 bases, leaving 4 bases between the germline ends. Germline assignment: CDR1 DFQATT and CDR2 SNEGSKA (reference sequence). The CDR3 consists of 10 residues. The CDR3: CSATLDTQYF. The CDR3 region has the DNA TGCAGTGCTACGTTAGATACGCAGTATTTT.